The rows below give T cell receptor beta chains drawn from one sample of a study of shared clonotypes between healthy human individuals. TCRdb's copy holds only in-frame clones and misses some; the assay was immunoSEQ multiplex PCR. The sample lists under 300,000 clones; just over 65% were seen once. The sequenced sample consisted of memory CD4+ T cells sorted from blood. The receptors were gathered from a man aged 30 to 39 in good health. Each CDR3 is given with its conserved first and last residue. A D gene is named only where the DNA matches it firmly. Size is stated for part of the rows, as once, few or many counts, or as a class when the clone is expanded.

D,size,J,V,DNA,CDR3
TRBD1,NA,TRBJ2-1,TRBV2,TGTGCCAGCAGTTCTCCGGACAGGGGGACCAATGAGCAGTTCTTC,CASSSPDRGTNEQFF
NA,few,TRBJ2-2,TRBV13,TGTGCCAGCAGCCTCAGGGGAACCGGGGAGCTGTTTTTT,CASSLRGTGELFF
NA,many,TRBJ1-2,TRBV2,TGTGCCAGCAGTGTAGGCAGCGTCTATGGCTACACCTTC,CASSVGSVYGYTF
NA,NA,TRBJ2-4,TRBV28,TGTGCCAGCAGCACTCCGACAGGAAACATTCAGTACTTC,CASSTPTGNIQYF
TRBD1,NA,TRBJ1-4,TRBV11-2,TGTGCCAGCAGCTTATTTACAACAGGGGGCACTAATGAAAAACTGTTTTTT,CASSLFTTGGTNEKLFF
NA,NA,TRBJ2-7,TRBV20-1,TGCAGTGCTAGAGGGACAGCCGAGCAGTACTTC,CSARGTAEQYF
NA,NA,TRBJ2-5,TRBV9,TGTGCCAGCAGCGTAGGGCCGACAGGAGGTTTGGAGACCCAGTACTTC,CASSVGPTGGLETQYF
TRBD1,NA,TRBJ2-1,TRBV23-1,TGCGCCAGCAGTCAATCGACAGGGGGCGTCTACAATGAGCAGTTCTTC,CASSQSTGGVYNEQFF
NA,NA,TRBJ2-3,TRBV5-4,TGTGCCAGCAGCCAGGAGCCGAACGAGGATACGCAGTATTTT,CASSQEPNEDTQYF
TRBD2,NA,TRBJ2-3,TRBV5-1,TGCGCCAGCAGCTACTCTAGCGGGAGGGCCACAGATACGCAGTATTTT,CASSYSSGRATDTQYF
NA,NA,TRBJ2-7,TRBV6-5,TGTGCCAGCAGTTACGACACGAACTACGAGCAGTACTTC,CASSYDTNYEQYF
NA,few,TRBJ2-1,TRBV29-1,TGCAGCGAAACGTCCGGCTCCTACAATGAGCAGTTCTTC,CSETSGSYNEQFF
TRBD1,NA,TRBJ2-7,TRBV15,TGTGCCACCAGCAGAGGGGACAGATTCACCTACGAGCAGTACTTC,CATSRGDRFTYEQYF
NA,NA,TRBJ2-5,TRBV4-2,TGTGCCAGCAGCCAGTCCCTCGGAGAAGAGACCCAGTACTTC,CASSQSLGEETQYF
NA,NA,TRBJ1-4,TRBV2,TGTGCCAGCAGGGACAAATTGGCTAATGAAAAACTGTTTTTT,CASRDKLANEKLFF
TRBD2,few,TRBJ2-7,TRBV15,TGTGCCACCAGCAGAGTGCTTGTAGCGGGAGAATACAACGAGCAGTACTTC,CATSRVLVAGEYNEQYF
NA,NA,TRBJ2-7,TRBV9,TGTGCCAGCTACCCGCCCCGGATTAGCTACGAGCAGTACTTC,CASYPPRISYEQYF
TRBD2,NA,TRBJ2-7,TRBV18,TGTGCCAGCTCACCAGGTTCTTTTGCGGGAGGGTACGAGCAGTACTTC,CASSPGSFAGGYEQYF
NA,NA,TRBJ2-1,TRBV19,TGTGCCAGTACCCCCGTGGAGGGGGCTTACAATGAGCAGTTCTTC,CASTPVEGAYNEQFF
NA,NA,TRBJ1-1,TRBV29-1,TGCAGCGTTGAATATCAGGGGAACACTGAAGCTTTCTTT,CSVEYQGNTEAFF
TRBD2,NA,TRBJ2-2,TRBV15,TGTGCCACCAGGCCGGGACTAGCGACGGGCACCGGGGAGCTGTTTTTT,CATRPGLATGTGELFF
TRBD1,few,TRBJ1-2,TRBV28,TGTGCCAGCAGTTTAACGGGGACAGGGACTATATCCTATGGCTACACCTTC,CASSLTGTGTISYGYTF
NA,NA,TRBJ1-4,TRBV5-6,TGTGCCAGCAGCTTGCTGGGGTTTGAAAAACTGTTTTTT,CASSLLGFEKLFF
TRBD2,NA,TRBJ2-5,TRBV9,TGTGCCAGCAGCCCGTTCGGAGCGGGAGGGATTGGGGGAGAGACCCAGTACTTC,CASSPFGAGGIGGETQYF
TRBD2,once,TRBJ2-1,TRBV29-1,TGCAGCGTTAGCGGAACTAGCGGGAGGGCCGGGGTGCAGTTCTTC,CSVSGTSGRAGVQFF
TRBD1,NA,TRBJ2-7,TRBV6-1,TGTGCCAGCAGTGAAGCGTGGCCAGGGGGCGATTACGAGCAGTACTTC,CASSEAWPGGDYEQYF
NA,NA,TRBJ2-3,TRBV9,TGTGCCAGCAGCGTAGGTCGGGAGATTAGGACAGATACGCAGTATTTT,CASSVGREIRTDTQYF
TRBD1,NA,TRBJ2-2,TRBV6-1,TGTGCCAGCAGCATGCAGGGGGTCGGGGAGCTGTTTTTT,CASSMQGVGELFF
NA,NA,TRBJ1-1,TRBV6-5,TGTGCCAGCAGTTACTCGACTATTCAGGACACTGAAGCTTTCTTT,CASSYSTIQDTEAFF
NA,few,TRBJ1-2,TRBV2,TGTGCCAGCAGTGATCTAAGGGGACGGGATGGCTACACCTTC,CASSDLRGRDGYTF
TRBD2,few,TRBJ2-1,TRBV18,TGTGCCAGCTCACCACTGACTAGCGGGAGTAGTTACAATGAGCAGTTCTTC,CASSPLTSGSSYNEQFF
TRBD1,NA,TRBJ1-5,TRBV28,TGTGCCACGGAACAGGGGGGCTTCGGTCAGCCCCAGCATTTT,CATEQGGFGQPQHF
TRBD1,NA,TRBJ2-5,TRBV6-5,TGTGCCCCAGTGGGGGGCACAGGGGGGACCCAGTACTTC,CAPVGGTGGTQYF
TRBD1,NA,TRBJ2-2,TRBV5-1,TGCGCCAGCTTCCCGGGACAGCCGAACACCGGGGAGCTGTTTTTT,CASFPGQPNTGELFF
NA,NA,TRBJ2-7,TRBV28,TGTGCCAGCAGGGTGACTGTTTCCTACGAGCAGTACTTC,CASRVTVSYEQYF
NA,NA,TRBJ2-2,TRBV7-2,TGTGCCAGCAGCTTCGACAGGCGAAAAACCGGGGAGCTGTTTTTT,CASSFDRRKTGELFF
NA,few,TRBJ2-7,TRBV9,TGTGCCAGCAGCGTAGGATCAGGGGGGACCTACGAGCAGTACTTC,CASSVGSGGTYEQYF
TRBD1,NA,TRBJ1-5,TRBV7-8,TGTGCCAGCGGCAGGGGGCGCAATCAGCCCCAGCATTTT,CASGRGRNQPQHF
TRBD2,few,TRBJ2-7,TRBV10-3,TGTGCCATCAGTGAGGGGGGGGAGTACGAGCAGTACTTC,CAISEGGEYEQYF
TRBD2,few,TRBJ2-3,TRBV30,TGTGCCTGGAGTTTGCGGGAGGCAGATACGCAGTATTTT,CAWSLREADTQYF